This T cell receptor beta chain was recovered during a study of cytomegalovirus exposure and HLA in healthy donors. At the level of the study: Genotyping of some 390 donors showed that around 85% belonged to the Caucasian-associated ancestry cluster. Study results and caveats: Most TCR sequences were uncommon, yet certain public TCRs appeared in many donors. A later analysis linked a missense variant in DCLRE1C to the trimming of TCR beta V and J genes.

The PCR was carried out with 60 Vbeta primers and 13 Jbeta primers. Some clones are missing from TCRdb's copy, which holds only in-frame ones; the method was immunoSEQ multiplex PCR. The profile covers some 220,000 clones, with approximately 90% appearing a single time and roughly 1% taken by the ten largest. CDR1 MNHEY and CDR2 SVGAGI come from the germline V gene. With 0 bases removed from V and 4 bases from J, the gap between germline ends came to 9 bases. The CDR3 runs 14 residues. Of note for this clone: Antigen: not known.

The sequence was collected from a woman between 18 and 30 years old in good health and CMV-seronegative. The chain is built from TRBV6-5 and TRBJ2-5; D is possibly TRBD2 (5 bases). Material: PBMCs. This CDR3 is CASSYSTSGETQYF. DNA of the CDR3: TGTGCCAGCAGTTACTCGACCAGCGGAGAGACCCAGTACTTC.